Following are 2 T cell receptor beta chains from one sample sequenced in a study of cytomegalovirus exposure and HLA in healthy donors. Both 60 Vbeta primers and 13 Jbeta primers went into the PCR. The repertoire was sequenced with immunoSEQ multiplex PCR; TCRdb's copy has only in-frame clones and lacks some. The table lists roughly 160,000 clones, roughly 70% of them singletons. Sequencing input: PBMCs. The receptors here all came from a girl aged 10 to 17 in good health and CMV-seronegative.

The chain has TRBV14 and TRBJ2-5; 7 bases agree with TRBD1. The V segment lost 1 base and the J segment 5 bases; nucleotides outside the gene matches: 13. Germline CDR1 SGHDN, CDR2 FVKESK. The CDR3 is 17 residues long. The CDR3 region has the DNA TGTGCCAGCAGCCAAGGGGACAGTTTACTCTTGGGGGAGACCCAGTACTTC. As protein: CASSQGDSLLLGETQYF.

The V call is TRBV30, the J call TRBJ1-2; no firm D call. This CDR3 is 12 amino acids long. CDR1 and CDR2 from the germline V gene are GTSNPN and SVGIG (reference sequence). V was trimmed by 3 bases and J by 9 bases, leaving 14 bases between them. CDR3 coding DNA: TGTGCCTGGAGCTGGACGGAGGAAAGCTACACCTTC. Translation: CAWSWTEESYTF.